Listed below are T cell receptor beta chains from one sample, sequenced in a study of T-cell memory formation after mild COVID-19. TCRdb re-derived calls from the 5' RACE reads in MiXCR, one entry per CDR3 protein. This sample carries tens of thousands of distinct CDR3 sequences, 9.5% to 15% of them seen once, and the ten largest clones take around two fifths. Source material: PBMCs or a T cell subset sorted from them (not recorded which). All receptors derive from a man aged 18 to 30 who had mild COVID-19 (a few samples of this study predate the infection). Cell type and time point are not known. Both conserved end residues are part of each CDR3. Each record gives: clone size, J gene, D gene, V gene, CDR3 DNA, CDR3 protein. D genes are given only for firm matches. Clone size appears in some rows only: once, few, many, or a class for an expanded clone.

clone_size: NA; j_call: TRBJ1-2; d_call: TRBD1; v_call: TRBV28; cdr3_nt: TGTGCCAGCAGGGGGACAGGGGGTGACTATGGCTACACCTTC; cdr3_aa: CASRGTGGDYGYTF
clone_size: NA; j_call: TRBJ2-3; d_call: NA; v_call: TRBV7-2; cdr3_nt: TGTGCCAGCACGGGAAGGTGGGATACGCAGTATTTT; cdr3_aa: CASTGRWDTQYF
clone_size: few; j_call: TRBJ2-5; d_call: NA; v_call: TRBV7-6; cdr3_nt: TGTGCCAGCAGCTCCGCAGGGCTGAGGGAGACCCAGTACTTC; cdr3_aa: CASSSAGLRETQYF
clone_size: NA; j_call: TRBJ2-5; d_call: NA; v_call: TRBV7-3; cdr3_nt: TGTGCCAGCAGCTTAGGAGGCTGGGGGGGCGGCGAGACCCAGTACTTC; cdr3_aa: CASSLGGWGGGETQYF
clone_size: NA; j_call: TRBJ2-1; d_call: TRBD1; v_call: TRBV27; cdr3_nt: TGTGCCACCCACGGCAGGGGGCCATACAATGAGCAGTTCTTC; cdr3_aa: CATHGRGPYNEQFF
clone_size: NA; j_call: TRBJ2-6; d_call: NA; v_call: TRBV28; cdr3_nt: TGTGCCAGCAGTATAACAGGGTACGGGGCCAACGTCCTGACTTTC; cdr3_aa: CASSITGYGANVLTF
clone_size: NA; j_call: TRBJ1-2; d_call: NA; v_call: TRBV12-3/TRBV12-4; cdr3_nt: TGTGCCAGTCTGGGAAACTATGGCTACACCTTC; cdr3_aa: CASLGNYGYTF
clone_size: NA; j_call: TRBJ2-2; d_call: TRBD1; v_call: TRBV6-5; cdr3_nt: TGTGCCAGCGCCACAGGGGCCACCGGGGAGCTGTTTTTT; cdr3_aa: CASATGATGELFF
clone_size: NA; j_call: TRBJ2-7; d_call: NA; v_call: TRBV19; cdr3_nt: TGTGCCAGTAGTATAGAAATAAAAGCCTACGAGCAGTACTTC; cdr3_aa: CASSIEIKAYEQYF
clone_size: many; j_call: TRBJ2-5; d_call: TRBD1; v_call: TRBV4-3; cdr3_nt: TGCGCCAGCAGCCAAGATGGGACAGGGATGATAGAGACCCAGTACTTC; cdr3_aa: CASSQDGTGMIETQYF
clone_size: NA; j_call: TRBJ2-3; d_call: NA; v_call: TRBV7-8; cdr3_nt: TGTGCCAGCAGCTTAGACGGGACGAACCTTCCACAAGATACGCAGTATTTT; cdr3_aa: CASSLDGTNLPQDTQYF
clone_size: few; j_call: TRBJ2-2; d_call: NA; v_call: TRBV10-3; cdr3_nt: TGTGCCATCATGGTTTCGACGACCGGGGAGCTGTTTTTT; cdr3_aa: CAIMVSTTGELFF
clone_size: few; j_call: TRBJ1-2; d_call: NA; v_call: TRBV6-4; cdr3_nt: TGTGCCAGCAGTGACTCGGGGAATGGCTACACCTTC; cdr3_aa: CASSDSGNGYTF
clone_size: NA; j_call: TRBJ2-3; d_call: NA; v_call: TRBV21-1; cdr3_nt: TGTGCCAGCAGCATCAGACTAGCTAGCACAGATACGCAGTATTTT; cdr3_aa: CASSIRLASTDTQYF
clone_size: few; j_call: TRBJ1-2; d_call: NA; v_call: TRBV3-1; cdr3_nt: TGTGCCAGCAGCCAAGATTGGGCAGCTAACTATGGCTACACCTTC; cdr3_aa: CASSQDWAANYGYTF
clone_size: few; j_call: TRBJ1-5; d_call: NA; v_call: TRBV7-2; cdr3_nt: TGTGCCAGCAGCCCGTTAGCGGGGGCGATAGGTCAGCCCCAGCATTTT; cdr3_aa: CASSPLAGAIGQPQHF
clone_size: few; j_call: TRBJ1-1; d_call: TRBD1; v_call: TRBV9; cdr3_nt: TGTGCCAGCAGCGTAATGGGGACAGGGGGATTTTCGGACACTGAAGCTTTCTTT; cdr3_aa: CASSVMGTGGFSDTEAFF
clone_size: NA; j_call: TRBJ2-5; d_call: NA; v_call: TRBV7-8; cdr3_nt: TGTGCCAGCAGCTTAGTGGAAGAGACCCAGTACTTC; cdr3_aa: CASSLVEETQYF
clone_size: few; j_call: TRBJ1-5; d_call: TRBD1; v_call: TRBV4-1; cdr3_nt: TGCGCCAGCAGCCAGACAGGGTCACATCAGCCCCAGCATTTT; cdr3_aa: CASSQTGSHQPQHF
clone_size: few; j_call: TRBJ2-7; d_call: TRBD2; v_call: TRBV6-5; cdr3_nt: TGTGCCAGCAGTTACTCGACGGGGGGTGGTTCCGAGCAGTACTTC; cdr3_aa: CASSYSTGGGSEQYF
clone_size: NA; j_call: TRBJ2-2; d_call: NA; v_call: TRBV4-1; cdr3_nt: TGCGCCAGCAGCCAAGTGGGCGGGGAGCTGTTTTTT; cdr3_aa: CASSQVGGELFF
clone_size: few; j_call: TRBJ2-2; d_call: NA; v_call: TRBV27; cdr3_nt: TGTGCCAGCAGTTACGGACCCAGGACCGGGGAGCTGTTTTTT; cdr3_aa: CASSYGPRTGELFF
clone_size: NA; j_call: TRBJ2-3; d_call: NA; v_call: TRBV7-8; cdr3_nt: TGTGCCAGCAGCTTTAGCGGATACACAGATACGCAGTATTTT; cdr3_aa: CASSFSGYTDTQYF
clone_size: few; j_call: TRBJ1-5; d_call: NA; v_call: TRBV20-1; cdr3_nt: TGCAGTGCTCGACCGACCACGGGCAATCAGCCCCAGCATTTT; cdr3_aa: CSARPTTGNQPQHF
clone_size: few; j_call: TRBJ2-2; d_call: NA; v_call: TRBV7-2; cdr3_nt: TGTGCCAGCAGCTTTTTTTCAGGGAGCGGGGAGCTGTTTTTT; cdr3_aa: CASSFFSGSGELFF
clone_size: few; j_call: TRBJ2-7; d_call: TRBD2; v_call: TRBV7-2; cdr3_nt: TGTGCCAGCAGCCCTTTAACTAGCGGGGGGTCCTACGAGCAGTACTTC; cdr3_aa: CASSPLTSGGSYEQYF
clone_size: few; j_call: TRBJ2-7; d_call: NA; v_call: TRBV7-9; cdr3_nt: TGTGCCAGCAATTACGGGGTCTACGAGCAGTACTTC; cdr3_aa: CASNYGVYEQYF
clone_size: NA; j_call: TRBJ2-5; d_call: NA; v_call: TRBV9; cdr3_nt: TGTGCCAGCAGCGTAGCGGGCGGTAAAGAGACCCAGTACTTC; cdr3_aa: CASSVAGGKETQYF
clone_size: many; j_call: TRBJ2-7; d_call: NA; v_call: TRBV7-9; cdr3_nt: TGTGCCAGCAGCCCGGACCGCTACGAGCAGTACTTC; cdr3_aa: CASSPDRYEQYF
clone_size: NA; j_call: TRBJ1-1; d_call: NA; v_call: TRBV29-1; cdr3_nt: TGCAGCGGAGCCAAAGGGGTGTCCGGCGCTTTCTTT; cdr3_aa: CSGAKGVSGAFF
clone_size: few; j_call: TRBJ2-7; d_call: TRBD2; v_call: TRBV20-1; cdr3_nt: TGCAGTGCTAGCGGGACTAGTCCCGAGCAGTACTTC; cdr3_aa: CSASGTSPEQYF
clone_size: once; j_call: TRBJ2-5; d_call: NA; v_call: TRBV6-2/TRBV6-3; cdr3_nt: TGTGCCAGCAGTTCACCCGGGACCTGGGAGACCCAGTACTTC; cdr3_aa: CASSSPGTWETQYF
clone_size: few; j_call: TRBJ2-3; d_call: TRBD2; v_call: TRBV7-2; cdr3_nt: TGTGCCAGCAGCTCGCCCGGGACTAGCGGGGGGGTAGAAAGCACAGATACGCAGTATTTT; cdr3_aa: CASSSPGTSGGVESTDTQYF
clone_size: few; j_call: TRBJ2-3; d_call: NA; v_call: TRBV7-6; cdr3_nt: TGTGCCAGCAGCTTAGAGTGGGGGGGCACAGATACGCAGTATTTT; cdr3_aa: CASSLEWGGTDTQYF
clone_size: few; j_call: TRBJ1-4; d_call: TRBD1; v_call: TRBV6-6; cdr3_nt: TGTGCCAGTCACTCCCTACAGGGGACAGCAACTAATGAAAAACTGTTTTTT; cdr3_aa: CASHSLQGTATNEKLFF
clone_size: NA; j_call: TRBJ2-5; d_call: NA; v_call: TRBV7-9; cdr3_nt: TGTGCCAGCAGCTTAGCTTCAGAGTTCCAAGAGACCCAGTACTTC; cdr3_aa: CASSLASEFQETQYF
clone_size: few; j_call: TRBJ1-2; d_call: TRBD1; v_call: TRBV4-1; cdr3_nt: TGCGCCAGCAGCCAACGGACAGGGGATTATGGCTACACCTTC; cdr3_aa: CASSQRTGDYGYTF
clone_size: NA; j_call: TRBJ1-5; d_call: TRBD1; v_call: TRBV6-2/TRBV6-3; cdr3_nt: TGTGCCAGCAGTTACTCTCCAGGGGGCCATCAGCCCCAGCATTTT; cdr3_aa: CASSYSPGGHQPQHF
clone_size: NA; j_call: TRBJ2-5; d_call: NA; v_call: TRBV12-3/TRBV12-4; cdr3_nt: TGTGCCAGCAGTCTCCCTGAGGGCGTCCGGACCCAGTACTTC; cdr3_aa: CASSLPEGVRTQYF
clone_size: NA; j_call: TRBJ1-2; d_call: NA; v_call: TRBV4-1; cdr3_nt: TGCGCCAGCAGCCAAGACCGGACAGCTTATGGCTACACCTTC; cdr3_aa: CASSQDRTAYGYTF
clone_size: few; j_call: TRBJ2-7; d_call: TRBD1; v_call: TRBV12-3/TRBV12-4; cdr3_nt: TGTGCCAGCAGTTTGGGACAGGGGAGTTGGGAGCAGTACTTC; cdr3_aa: CASSLGQGSWEQYF
clone_size: few; j_call: TRBJ2-1; d_call: TRBD2; v_call: TRBV5-1; cdr3_nt: TGCGCCAGCAGCTCCGGACTAGCGGGGGGGAATGAGCAGTTCTTC; cdr3_aa: CASSSGLAGGNEQFF
clone_size: few; j_call: TRBJ2-1; d_call: NA; v_call: TRBV15; cdr3_nt: TGTGCCACCAGCAGAACCCAGACAGGTCACAATGAGCAGTTCTTC; cdr3_aa: CATSRTQTGHNEQFF
clone_size: few; j_call: TRBJ1-5; d_call: NA; v_call: TRBV10-3; cdr3_nt: TGTGCCATCATGGGAGGGCGTAGCAATCAGCCCCAGCATTTT; cdr3_aa: CAIMGGRSNQPQHF
clone_size: few; j_call: TRBJ2-1; d_call: TRBD1; v_call: TRBV20-1; cdr3_nt: TGCAGTGCTTCAAATGACAGGGGACGATTGATTGAGCAGTTCTTC; cdr3_aa: CSASNDRGRLIEQFF
clone_size: few; j_call: TRBJ2-1; d_call: NA; v_call: TRBV12-3/TRBV12-4; cdr3_nt: TGTGCCAGCAGACACAGGTTAGCCAGACGTGATGAGCAGTTCTTC; cdr3_aa: CASRHRLARRDEQFF
clone_size: NA; j_call: TRBJ2-1; d_call: TRBD2; v_call: TRBV5-1; cdr3_nt: TGCGCCAGCAGCCTAACGACTAGCGGGGTATATACCCGGTCCTACAATGAGCAGTTCTTC; cdr3_aa: CASSLTTSGVYTRSYNEQFF
clone_size: few; j_call: TRBJ2-5; d_call: TRBD1; v_call: TRBV7-2; cdr3_nt: TGTGCCAGCAGCTCTAGGGACAGGGGAGGAGAGACCCAGTACTTC; cdr3_aa: CASSSRDRGGETQYF
clone_size: few; j_call: TRBJ2-1; d_call: NA; v_call: TRBV4-2; cdr3_nt: TGTGCCAGCAGCCCGACAGGATTTGAGCAGTTCTTC; cdr3_aa: CASSPTGFEQFF
clone_size: few; j_call: TRBJ2-1; d_call: NA; v_call: TRBV6-2/TRBV6-3; cdr3_nt: TGTGCCAGCAGTCCCGCAGACAATGAGCAGTTCTTC; cdr3_aa: CASSPADNEQFF
clone_size: few; j_call: TRBJ1-1; d_call: TRBD1; v_call: TRBV7-9; cdr3_nt: TGTGCCAGCAGCTCTCGGTTACAGGGGAGGGGAACTGAAGCTTTCTTT; cdr3_aa: CASSSRLQGRGTEAFF
clone_size: few; j_call: TRBJ1-2; d_call: NA; v_call: TRBV29-1; cdr3_nt: TGCAGCGCCGTGACAGTCACATATGGCTACACCTTC; cdr3_aa: CSAVTVTYGYTF
clone_size: NA; j_call: TRBJ2-2; d_call: TRBD1; v_call: TRBV5-1; cdr3_nt: TGCGCCAGCAGCTCCGGGACAGGGAGTGCCGGGGAGCTGTTTTTT; cdr3_aa: CASSSGTGSAGELFF